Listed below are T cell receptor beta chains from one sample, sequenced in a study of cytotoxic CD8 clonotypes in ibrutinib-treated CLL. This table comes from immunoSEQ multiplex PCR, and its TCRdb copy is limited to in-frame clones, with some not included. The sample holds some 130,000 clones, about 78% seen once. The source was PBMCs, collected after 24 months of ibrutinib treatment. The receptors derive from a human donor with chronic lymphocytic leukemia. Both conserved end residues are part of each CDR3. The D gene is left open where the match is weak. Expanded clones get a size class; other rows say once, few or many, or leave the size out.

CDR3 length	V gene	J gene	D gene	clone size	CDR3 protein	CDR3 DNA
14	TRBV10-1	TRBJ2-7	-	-	CASSEQGSYYEQYF	TGCGCCAGCAGTGAGCAGGGGTCCTACTACGAGCAGTACTTC
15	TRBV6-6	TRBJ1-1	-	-	CASSYVGGGNTEAFF	TGTGCCAGCAGTTACGTTGGTGGTGGGAACACTGAAGCTTTCTTT
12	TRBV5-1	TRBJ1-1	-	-	CASRLGADEAFF	TGCGCCAGCAGATTGGGGGCGGATGAAGCTTTCTTT
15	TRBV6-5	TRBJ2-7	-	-	CASSYSEGAPYEQYF	TGTGCCAGCAGTTACTCGGAGGGGGCGCCCTACGAGCAGTACTTC
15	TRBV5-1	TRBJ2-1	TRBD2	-	CASSRLAGEVYEQFF	TGCGCCAGCAGCCGACTAGCGGGAGAGGTTTATGAGCAGTTCTTC
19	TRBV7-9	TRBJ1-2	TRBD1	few	CASSPPTKSGTGEAYGYTF	TGTGCCAGCAGCCCCCCTACGAAGTCCGGGACAGGGGAGGCTTATGGCTACACCTTC
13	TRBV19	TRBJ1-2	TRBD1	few	CATGGQPNYGYTF	TGTGCCACAGGGGGGCAACCTAACTATGGCTACACCTTC
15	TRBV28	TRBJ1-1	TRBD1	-	CASSPGGQLNTEAFF	TGTGCCAGCAGCCCTGGGGGACAGCTGAACACTGAAGCTTTCTTT
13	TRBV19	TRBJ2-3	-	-	CASSISAGDTQYF	TGTGCCAGTAGTATAAGTGCGGGAGATACGCAGTATTTT
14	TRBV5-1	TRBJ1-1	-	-	CASSFGLTNTEAFF	TGCGCCAGCAGCTTCGGCCTTACCAACACTGAAGCTTTCTTT
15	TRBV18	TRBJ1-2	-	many	CASSRGTGGNYGYTF	TGTGCCAGCTCACGCGGGACGGGAGGTAACTATGGCTACACCTTC
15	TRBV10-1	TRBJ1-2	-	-	CASSARLWGRLGYTF	TGCGCCAGCAGTGCCCGTCTTTGGGGCCGGCTTGGCTACACCTTC
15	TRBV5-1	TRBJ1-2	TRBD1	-	CASSLGTGRSSGYTF	TGCGCCAGCAGCTTGGGGACAGGTCGGTCAAGCGGCTACACCTTC
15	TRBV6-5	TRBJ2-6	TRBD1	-	CASLRGHSGANVLTF	TGTGCCAGCCTTAGGGGGCACTCTGGGGCCAACGTCCTGACTTTC
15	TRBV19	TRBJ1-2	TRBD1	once	CASRWGGQDHYGYTF	TGTGCCAGTAGGTGGGGCGGACAGGACCACTATGGCTACACCTTC
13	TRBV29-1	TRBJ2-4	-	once	CSVPGTGMDIQYF	TGCAGCGTTCCGGGGACGGGTATGGACATTCAGTACTTC
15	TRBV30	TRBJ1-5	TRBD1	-	CAWSGWTGDNQPQHF	TGTGCCTGGAGTGGTTGGACAGGGGACAATCAGCCCCAGCATTTT
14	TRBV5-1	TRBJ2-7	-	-	CASSLGGEAYEQYF	TGCGCCAGCAGCTTGGGAGGGGAGGCCTACGAGCAGTACTTC
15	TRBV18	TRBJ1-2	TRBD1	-	CASSPETGGIYGYTF	TGTGCCAGCTCACCGGAGACAGGGGGCATTTATGGCTACACCTTC
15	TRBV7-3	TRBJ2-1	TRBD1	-	CASSLGQGSYNEQFF	TGTGCCAGCAGCTTGGGACAGGGGTCCTACAATGAGCAGTTCTTC